This TCR beta chain originates from a study of Graves' ophthalmopathy and Graves' hyperthyroidism. Study observations and caveats: Sensitivity of over 60% and specificity of about 72% were achieved by the model that predicted ophthalmopathy progression.

Many counts were recorded for this clonotype. Its antigen is unidentified. Amplification of the TCR beta CDR3 regions used RNA transcripts (as template). Scientists carried out first-round RT-PCR using HTBI primers and then a second-round multiplex PCR. TCRdb re-called the multiplex PCR reads through MiXCR, storing one row per CDR3 protein. The sample consists of 740,000 or so distinct CDR3 sequences, 35% to 50% of them appearing once. Ophthalmopathy in the donors was of moderate-to-severe activity, with CAS ≥3, NOSPECS ≥4 and duration under 3 months. Orbital computed tomography and thyroid ultrasound, along with TRAb, serum thyroxine and clinical symptoms, underpinned diagnosis. A roughly 10 ml volume of fresh peripheral blood provided the PBMCs. The CDR3 length is 11 residues. Deletions cut 4 bases from V and 7 bases from J, with 4 bases between. The germline gives CDR1 SEHNR, CDR2 FQNEAQ (reference sequence).

The source is an adult man with Graves' ophthalmopathy. This chain uses TRBV7-9 with TRBJ2-2; D unclear. Sequenced input: peripheral blood. DNA for the CDR3: TGTGCCAGCAGCTGGGACGGGGAGCTGTTTTTT. Residues: CASSWDGELFF.